The entry that follows covers one TCR beta chain sequence. Its recognized antigen is unknown. It has no much larger one-base neighbor in the sample; base qualities were not kept. The data belong to a study of a mutant IDH1 vaccine in newly diagnosed glioma (dated by TCRdb to about 2021). About the study as a whole: Vaccination was initiated 4-6 weeks after radiotherapy alone, or concurrently with temozolomide cycles in the chemotherapy-containing groups. The week-35 safety follow-up was designated visit V12, and the week-47 end of study was designated visit V13. Of the approximately 29 treated patients, approximately 62% were male and roughly 40% were female, and a mean age of roughly 40 years was recorded. For exploratory analyses, longitudinal TCRB deep sequencing was carried out in about 26 treated patients wherever samples were available. Peripheral blood samples were drawn at six visits, namely V03 (baseline), V05, V07, V10, V12 and V13. Before enrollment, patients had received standard therapy of radiotherapy alone, temozolomide alone, or radiochemotherapy with temozolomide; most received the combination. The paper as a whole reports these results and caveats: Immune responses induced by the vaccine were seen in over 80% of patients across multiple MHC alleles. Selection of PBMC samples for TCRB deep sequencing was based on availability. Pseudoprogression seemed to be unrelated to changes in the top peripheral T cell clonotypes found by TCRB sequencing. It was noted by the authors that analyses of patient blood samples could not be reproduced owing to sample limitations.

Library preparation employed the immunoSEQ multiplex PCR assay. The hsTCRB Kit was used according to the manufacturer's protocol to amplify rearranged TCR beta chain sequences. An Illumina MiSeq was used to sequence the TCRB libraries. Under the source paper's analysis protocol: Demultiplexing, trimming and gene mapping were performed with the kit vendor's proprietary platform. The immuneACCESS repertoire file appears here via TCRdb, limited to in-frame rearrangements. These files lack a portion of the clones; in checked studies, under half of the deficit traces to unresolved V genes, and the cause of the others is not known. The DNA was the basis for D and trimming; V, J and clone size are from that table. Within this sample are tens of thousands of clones, with about four fifths of them counted one time only. The ten most abundant clones make up 15% of the sample. The sample's time point label, in plain terms: week 35, safety follow-up. A 20-mer mutant IDH1 peptide at 300 micrograms in Montanide made up each vaccine dose, which was injected subcutaneously together with topical imiquimod. Patients were given eight vaccinations, in weeks 1, 3, 5, 7, 11, 15, 19 and 23, which matched visits V03 through V10. All donors had newly diagnosed IDH1-mutant astrocytomas of WHO grade 3 or 4 that showed loss of nuclear ATRX. The samples were drawn from NOA16, a multicentre, single-arm, open-label phase I trial in Germany that tested a mutant IDH1 peptide vaccine in humans for the first time. Genomic DNA for TCRB sequencing was extracted from EDTA blood using the DNeasy Blood and Tissue Kit.

The CDR3 starts with the cysteine, ends with the phenylalanine, and has 15 residues. This entry keeps only the CDR3 DNA: 45 bases, framed from base 1. The germline ends are 7 bases apart after V is trimmed by 0 bases and J by 0 bases. The CDR1 and CDR2 encoded by the germline V gene are SGHRS and YFSETQ. The sequence was obtained from a man younger than 45 with glioma. The rearranged segments are TRBV5-1 and TRBJ2-1; TRBD2 is a possible D gene, resting on 5 matching bases. The sample in question was PBMCs, obtained from a glioma patient whose treatment included an IDH1 peptide vaccine. In nucleotide form, the sequence is TGCGCCAGCAGCTTGGTAGCGTCCTCCTACAATGAGCAGTTCTTC. Its protein reads: CASSLVASSYNEQFF.